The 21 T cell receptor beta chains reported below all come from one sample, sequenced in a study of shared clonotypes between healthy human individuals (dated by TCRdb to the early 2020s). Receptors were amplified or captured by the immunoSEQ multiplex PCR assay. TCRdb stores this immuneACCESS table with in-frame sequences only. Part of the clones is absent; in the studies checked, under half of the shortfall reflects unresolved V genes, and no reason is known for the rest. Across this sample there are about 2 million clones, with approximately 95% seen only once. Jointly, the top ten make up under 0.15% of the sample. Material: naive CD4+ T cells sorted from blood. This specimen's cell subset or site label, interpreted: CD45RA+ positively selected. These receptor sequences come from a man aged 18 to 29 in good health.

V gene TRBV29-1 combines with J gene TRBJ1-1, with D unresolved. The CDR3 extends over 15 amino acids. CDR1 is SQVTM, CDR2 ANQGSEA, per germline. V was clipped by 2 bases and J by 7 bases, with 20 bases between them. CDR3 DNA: TGCAGCGTTGAATTCGTCGGGCAGCGGGGTAATGAAGCTTTCTTT. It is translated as CSVEFVGQRGNEAFF. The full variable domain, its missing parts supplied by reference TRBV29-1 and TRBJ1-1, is SAVISQKPSRDICQRGTSLTIQCQVDSQVTMMFWYRQQPGQSLTLIATANQGSEATYESGFVIDKFPISRPNLTFSTLTVSNMSPEDSSIYLCSVEFVGQRGNEAFFGQGTRLTVV.

CDR3 in DNA: TGTGCCAGCAGTGTATTTTCGGGGGGGGCTACAGGAGAGACCCAGTACTTC. Translated: CASSVFSGGATGETQYF. The V gene is TRBV6-1, the J gene TRBJ2-5; 8 bases agree with TRBD2. This CDR3 has 17 amino acids. Unmatched junction bases numbered 14, after V lost 4 bases and J lost 4 bases. CDR1 MNHNS and CDR2 SASEGT come from the germline V gene.

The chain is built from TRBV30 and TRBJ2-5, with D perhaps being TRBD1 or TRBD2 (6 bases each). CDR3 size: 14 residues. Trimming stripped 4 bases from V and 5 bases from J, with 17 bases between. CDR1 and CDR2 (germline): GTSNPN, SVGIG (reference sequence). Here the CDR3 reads CAWIYRGRVETQYF. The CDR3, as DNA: TGTGCCTGGATATATCGGGGGCGGGTGGAGACCCAGTACTTC.

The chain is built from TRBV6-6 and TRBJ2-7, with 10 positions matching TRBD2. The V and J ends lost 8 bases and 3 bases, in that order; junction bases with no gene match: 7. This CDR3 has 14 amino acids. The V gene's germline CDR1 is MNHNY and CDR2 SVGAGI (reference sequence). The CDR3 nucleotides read TGTGCCAGCGAGGTAGCGGGAGGAAGCTACGAGCAGTACTTC. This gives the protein CASEVAGGSYEQYF.

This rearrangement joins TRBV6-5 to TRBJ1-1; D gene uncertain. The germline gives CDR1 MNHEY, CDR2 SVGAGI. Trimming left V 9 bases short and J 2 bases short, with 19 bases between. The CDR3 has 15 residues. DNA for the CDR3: TGTGCCAGTTCTAGGCGGGTTGGTGCAAACACTGAAGCTTTCTTT. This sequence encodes CASSRRVGANTEAFF.

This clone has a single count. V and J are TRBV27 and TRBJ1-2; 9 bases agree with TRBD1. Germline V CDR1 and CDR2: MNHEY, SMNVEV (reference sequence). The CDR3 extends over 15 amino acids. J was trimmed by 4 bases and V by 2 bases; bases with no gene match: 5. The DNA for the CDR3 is TGTGCCAGCAGTTTAGGGGGACAGGGAAGCTATGGCTACACCTTC. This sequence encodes CASSLGGQGSYGYTF.

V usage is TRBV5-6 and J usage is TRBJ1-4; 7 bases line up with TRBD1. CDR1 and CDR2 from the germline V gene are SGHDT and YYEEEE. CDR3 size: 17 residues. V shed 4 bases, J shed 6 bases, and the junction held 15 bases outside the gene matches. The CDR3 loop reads CASSDYRGSGRDEKLFF. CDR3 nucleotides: TGTGCCAGCAGCGATTACAGGGGAAGTGGCAGGGATGAAAAACTGTTTTTT.

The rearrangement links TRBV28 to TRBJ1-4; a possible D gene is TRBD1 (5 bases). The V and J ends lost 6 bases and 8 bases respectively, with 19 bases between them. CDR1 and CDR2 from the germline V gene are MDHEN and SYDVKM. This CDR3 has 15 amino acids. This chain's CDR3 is CASSLPPGLGEKLFF. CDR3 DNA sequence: TGTGCCAGCAGCTTACCCCCGGGACTAGGAGAAAAACTGTTTTTT.

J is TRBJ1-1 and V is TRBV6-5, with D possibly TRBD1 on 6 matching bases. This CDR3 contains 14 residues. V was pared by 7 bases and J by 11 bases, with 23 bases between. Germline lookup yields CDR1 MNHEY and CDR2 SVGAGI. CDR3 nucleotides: TGTGCCAGCACCGAGGGGGGAGGCATAGAGGCGGCTTTCTTT. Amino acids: CASTEGGGIEAAFF.

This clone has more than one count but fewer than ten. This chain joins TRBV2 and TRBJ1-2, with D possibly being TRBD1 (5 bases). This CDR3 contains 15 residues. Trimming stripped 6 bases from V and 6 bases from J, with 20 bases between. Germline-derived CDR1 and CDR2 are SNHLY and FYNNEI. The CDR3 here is CASSSISGKGNGYTF. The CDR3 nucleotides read TGTGCCAGCAGCTCGATATCAGGGAAGGGAAATGGCTACACCTTC.

The CDR3, as DNA: TGTGCCAGCAGGGGGCAGGGTTCACCCCTCCACTTT. Translating it yields CASRGQGSPLHF. The chain combines TRBV6-5 with TRBJ1-6; possibly TRBD1 for D (5 bases). The CDR3 is 12 residues long. The germline V and J ends were trimmed by 6 bases and 9 bases, with 9 bases remaining between them. CDR1 is MNHEY and CDR2 is SVGAGI in the germline V gene.

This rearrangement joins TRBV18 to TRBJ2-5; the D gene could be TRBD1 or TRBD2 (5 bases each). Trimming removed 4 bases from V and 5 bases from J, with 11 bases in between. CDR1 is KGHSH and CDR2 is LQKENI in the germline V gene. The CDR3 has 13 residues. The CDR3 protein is CASSLGTRETQYF. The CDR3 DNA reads TGTGCCAGCTCACTAGGGACGAGGGAGACCCAGTACTTC.

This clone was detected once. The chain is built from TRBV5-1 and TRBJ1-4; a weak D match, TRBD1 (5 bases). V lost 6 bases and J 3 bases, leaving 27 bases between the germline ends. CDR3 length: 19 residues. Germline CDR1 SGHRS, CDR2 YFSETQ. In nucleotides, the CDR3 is TGCGCCAGCACCCCATACCGGGGGAGAGTCGCTCCGGCTAATGAAAAACTGTTTTTT. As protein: CASTPYRGRVAPANEKLFF.

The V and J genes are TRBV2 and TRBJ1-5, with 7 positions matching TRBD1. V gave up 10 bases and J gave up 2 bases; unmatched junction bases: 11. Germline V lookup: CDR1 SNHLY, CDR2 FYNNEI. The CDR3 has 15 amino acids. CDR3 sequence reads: CATSDRVGGNQPQHF. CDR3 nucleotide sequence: TGTGCCACCTCAGACAGGGTAGGTGGCAATCAGCCCCAGCATTTT.

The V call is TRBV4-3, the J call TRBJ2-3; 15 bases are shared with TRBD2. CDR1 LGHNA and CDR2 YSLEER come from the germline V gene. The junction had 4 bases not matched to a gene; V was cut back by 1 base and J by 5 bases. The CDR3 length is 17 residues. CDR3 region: CASSQAGLAGGVDTQYF. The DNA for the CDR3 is TGCGCCAGCAGCCAAGCGGGACTAGCGGGAGGCGTAGATACGCAGTATTTT.

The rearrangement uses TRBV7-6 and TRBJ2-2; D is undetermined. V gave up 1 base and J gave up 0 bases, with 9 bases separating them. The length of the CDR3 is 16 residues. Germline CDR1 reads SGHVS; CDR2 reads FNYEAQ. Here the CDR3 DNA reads TGTGCCAGCAGCTTAGGGTCAGGATCGAACACCGGGGAGCTGTTTTTT. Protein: CASSLGSGSNTGELFF. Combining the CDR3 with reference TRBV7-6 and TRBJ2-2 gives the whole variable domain GAGVSQSPRYKVTKRGQDVALRCDPISGHVSLYWYRQALGQGPEFLTYFNYEAQQDKSGLPNDRFSAERPEGSISTLTIQRTEQRDSAMYRCASSLGSGSNTGELFFGEGSRLTVL.

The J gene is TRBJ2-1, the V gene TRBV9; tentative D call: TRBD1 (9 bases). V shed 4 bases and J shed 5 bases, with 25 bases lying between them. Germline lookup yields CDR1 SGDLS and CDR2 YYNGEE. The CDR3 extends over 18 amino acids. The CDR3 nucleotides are TGTGCCAGCAGCAAAGGACAGGGGACGGGAGGGGCAAACAATGAGCAGTTCTTC. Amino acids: CASSKGQGTGGANNEQFF.

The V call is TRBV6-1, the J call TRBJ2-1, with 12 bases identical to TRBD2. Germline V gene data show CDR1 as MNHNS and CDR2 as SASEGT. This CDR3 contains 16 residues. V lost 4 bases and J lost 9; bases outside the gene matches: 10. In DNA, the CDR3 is TGTGCCAGCAGTGTGTCTAGCGGGAGGGCCTCTAGTGAGCAGTTCTTC. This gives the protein CASSVSSGRASSEQFF.

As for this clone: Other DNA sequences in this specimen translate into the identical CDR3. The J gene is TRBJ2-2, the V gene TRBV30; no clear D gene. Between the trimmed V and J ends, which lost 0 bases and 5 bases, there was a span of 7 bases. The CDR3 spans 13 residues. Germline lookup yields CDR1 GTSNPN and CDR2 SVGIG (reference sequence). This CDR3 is CAWSVLRTGELFF. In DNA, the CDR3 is TGTGCCTGGAGTGTACTACGTACCGGGGAGCTGTTTTTT.

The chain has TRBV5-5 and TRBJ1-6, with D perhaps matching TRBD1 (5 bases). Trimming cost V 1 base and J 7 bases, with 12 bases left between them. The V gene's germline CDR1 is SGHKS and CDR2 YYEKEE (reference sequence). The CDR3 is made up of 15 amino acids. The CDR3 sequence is CASSLSDNLNSPLHF. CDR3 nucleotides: TGTGCCAGCAGCTTGTCGGACAACTTAAATTCACCCCTCCACTTT.

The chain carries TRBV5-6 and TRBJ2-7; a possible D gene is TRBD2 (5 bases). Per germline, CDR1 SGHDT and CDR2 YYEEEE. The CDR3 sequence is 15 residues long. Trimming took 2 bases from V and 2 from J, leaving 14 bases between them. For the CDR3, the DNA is TGTGCCAGCAGCTTAGAGGGAATCAAGGCCTACGAGCAGTACTTC. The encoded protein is CASSLEGIKAYEQYF.